Listed below are T cell receptor beta chains from one sample, sequenced in a study of T cells in Graves' hyperthyroidism and ophthalmopathy. A single record per CDR3 protein comes from TCRdb applying MiXCR to the multiplex PCR reads. The table has over 500,000 distinct CDR3 sequences, approximately 17% seen once; the top ten hold about 16%. Sequencing was performed on blood. These receptor sequences come from a woman aged 18-35 years with Graves' ophthalmopathy. The CDR3 runs from the conserved cysteine through the conserved F or W. A D gene is named only where the DNA matches it firmly. The size of a clone is reported for some rows only, either as once, few or many, or as a class for expanded clones.

abundance	d_gene	j_gene	v_gene	CDR3aa	CDR3nt
many	NA	TRBJ2-2	TRBV4-1	CASSPGRIRVGELFF	TGCGCCAGCAGCCCTGGACGGATTAGGGTCGGGGAGCTGTTTTTT
many	NA	TRBJ1-2	TRBV20-1	CSARDHREGVIYGYTF	TGCAGTGCTAGAGACCACAGGGAGGGGGTAATCTATGGCTACACCTTC
many	TRBD1	TRBJ1-3	TRBV6-1	CASSRLGQGATGNTIYF	TGTGCCAGCAGTCGCCTCGGACAGGGAGCTACTGGAAACACCATATATTTT
many	NA	TRBJ2-7	TRBV12-3/TRBV12-4	CASSFRAPHEQYF	TGTGCCAGCAGTTTTCGGGCGCCCCACGAGCAGTACTTC
few	NA	TRBJ1-6	TRBV28	CASLSPPSSYNSPLHF	TGTGCCAGCTTATCCCCCCCGAGCTCCTATAATTCACCCCTCCACTTT
many	NA	TRBJ2-2	TRBV11-2	CASSPGETGELFF	TGTGCCAGCAGCCCCGGGGAAACCGGGGAGCTGTTTTTT
NA	TRBD2	TRBJ2-5	TRBV2	CASSEVLGGGLGETQYF	TGTGCCAGCAGTGAAGTTCTCGGCGGGGGGCTTGGAGAGACCCAGTACTTC
many	NA	TRBJ1-2	TRBV7-9	CASSTGPSGGYTF	TGTGCCAGCAGCACGGGACCGTCCGGTGGCTACACCTTC
NA	TRBD1	TRBJ1-2	TRBV5-8	CASSLDRGRGGYTF	TGTGCCAGCAGCTTGGACAGGGGGCGGGGTGGCTACACCTTC
many	TRBD2	TRBJ2-3	TRBV6-1	CASSSAGGSDTQYF	TGTGCCAGCAGTTCAGCGGGAGGGTCAGATACGCAGTATTTT
many	NA	TRBJ1-2	TRBV6-2/TRBV6-3	CASSSPAVNYGYTF	TGTGCCAGCAGTTCCCCAGCGGTGAACTATGGCTACACCTTC
few	TRBD1	TRBJ1-5	TRBV9	CASSEDGTANQPQHF	TGTGCCAGCAGCGAGGATGGGACAGCGAATCAGCCCCAGCATTTT
NA	NA	TRBJ1-2	TRBV18	CASSPRESGLYGYTF	TGTGCCAGCTCACCACGTGAATCAGGACTCTATGGCTACACCTTC
many	NA	TRBJ1-5	TRBV27	CASSLSSPVERQHF	TGTGCCAGCAGTCTGTCTAGCCCAGTGGAACGGCAGCATTTT
many	TRBD2	TRBJ2-4	TRBV3-1	CASSQEWASGDLAKNIQYF	TGTGCCAGCAGCCAAGAATGGGCTAGCGGGGATCTAGCCAAAAACATTCAGTACTTC
NA	NA	TRBJ1-1	TRBV12-3/TRBV12-4	CASSPDTRRTEAFF	TGTGCCAGCAGTCCGGACACCCGAAGGACTGAAGCTTTCTTT
many	NA	TRBJ1-6	TRBV13	CASSLGPGAFSPLHF	TGTGCCAGCAGCTTAGGCCCCGGGGCTTTTTCACCCCTCCACTTT
NA	NA	TRBJ2-3	TRBV15	CATSRGRDTQYF	TGTGCCACCAGCAGGGGGAGAGATACGCAGTATTTT
many	TRBD2	TRBJ2-1	TRBV27	CASSLVAGGFHNEQFF	TGTGCCAGCAGTTTAGTAGCGGGGGGGTTCCACAATGAGCAGTTCTTC
NA	TRBD1	TRBJ2-5	TRBV28	CASSLGTGETETQYF	TGTGCCAGCAGTTTAGGGACAGGGGAAACGGAGACCCAGTACTTC
many	NA	TRBJ2-7	TRBV5-6	CASSAATYEQYF	TGTGCCAGCAGCGCTGCAACGTACGAGCAGTACTTC
many	NA	TRBJ2-2	TRBV7-8	CASSLEPANTGELFF	TGTGCCAGCAGCTTAGAACCCGCGAACACCGGGGAGCTGTTTTTT
many	NA	TRBJ1-1	TRBV13	CASSLEFPSGSTEAFF	TGTGCCAGCAGCTTAGAATTCCCGTCAGGAAGCACTGAAGCTTTCTTT
many	NA	TRBJ2-7	TRBV20-1	CSARDHTVNEQYF	TGCAGTGCTAGAGATCATACAGTCAACGAGCAGTACTTC
many	TRBD1	TRBJ1-1	TRBV9	CASSPRQGTNTEAFF	TGTGCCAGCAGCCCTCGACAGGGGACGAACACTGAAGCTTTCTTT
many	TRBD1	TRBJ1-2	TRBV7-2	CASSPRQGLSHGYTF	TGTGCCAGCAGCCCCCGACAGGGTCTCTCACATGGCTACACCTTC
NA	TRBD2	TRBJ2-3	TRBV7-3	CASSPLGGGLAGGPSTDTQYF	TGTGCCAGCAGCCCCCTCGGGGGTGGACTAGCGGGGGGGCCCAGCACAGATACGCAGTATTTT
NA	NA	TRBJ1-2	TRBV4-1	CASSQVYGADGYTF	TGCGCCAGCAGCCAAGTGTACGGGGCGGATGGCTACACCTTC
NA	NA	TRBJ1-6	TRBV14	CASSQWGGNSPLHF	TGTGCCAGCAGCCAATGGGGGGGGAATTCACCCCTCCACTTT
many	NA	TRBJ2-2	TRBV7-2	CASSLLTGNTGELFF	TGTGCCAGCAGCTTATTAACGGGGAACACCGGGGAGCTGTTTTTT
few	TRBD2	TRBJ2-2	TRBV20-1	CSARGGGGRGELFF	TGCAGTGCTAGAGGCGGGGGGGGCCGAGGGGAGCTGTTTTTT
many	NA	TRBJ1-1	TRBV5-1	CASKRGDSLNTEAFF	TGCGCCAGCAAAAGGGGTGACAGCCTTAACACTGAAGCTTTCTTT
NA	NA	TRBJ1-1	TRBV5-4	CASRPMGEATEAFF	TGTGCCAGCCGCCCGATGGGGGAGGCCACTGAAGCTTTCTTT
many	TRBD2	TRBJ2-1	TRBV27	CASSLYGTSSYNEQFF	TGTGCCAGCAGTTTATACGGGACTAGCTCCTACAATGAGCAGTTCTTC
many	NA	TRBJ1-1	TRBV7-2	CASSSGQRTEAFF	TGTGCCAGCAGCTCGGGGCAGAGGACTGAAGCTTTCTTT
many	NA	TRBJ2-1	TRBV28	CASSFPDLFYNEQFF	TGTGCCAGCAGTTTCCCCGACCTGTTCTACAATGAGCAGTTCTTC
many	TRBD2	TRBJ2-1	TRBV12-3/TRBV12-4	CASIRTSGRGNNEQFF	TGTGCCAGCATAAGGACTAGCGGGAGAGGGAACAATGAGCAGTTCTTC
NA	TRBD2	TRBJ2-2	TRBV11-2	CASRRTSGGLYTGELFF	TGTGCCAGCAGGCGGACTAGCGGGGGGCTCTACACCGGGGAGCTGTTTTTT
many	TRBD2	TRBJ2-1	TRBV7-2	CASSLLPSGRYNEQFF	TGTGCCAGCAGCTTATTGCCTAGCGGGAGATACAATGAGCAGTTCTTC
few	NA	TRBJ1-5	TRBV6-1	CASSEGGALNQPQHF	TGTGCCAGCAGCGAAGGTGGGGCCCTAAATCAGCCCCAGCATTTT
many	NA	TRBJ1-1	TRBV15	CATSRADSYTEAFF	TGTGCCACCAGCAGAGCGGACAGCTACACTGAAGCTTTCTTT
few	NA	TRBJ1-2	TRBV29-1	CSVGRAGGYTF	TGCAGCGTTGGCAGGGCGGGGGGCTACACCTTC
many	TRBD1	TRBJ1-5	TRBV12-3/TRBV12-4	CASSLPPTGVDQPQHF	TGTGCCAGCAGTTTACCACCTACAGGGGTGGATCAGCCCCAGCATTTT
few	TRBD1	TRBJ1-2	TRBV25-1	CASSEWTGVDYGYTF	TGTGCCAGCAGTGAATGGACAGGGGTGGACTATGGCTACACCTTC
many	TRBD2	TRBJ2-1	TRBV20-1	CSAPSSGGRSYNEQFF	TGCAGTGCTCCATCCTCGGGGGGAAGGTCCTACAATGAGCAGTTCTTC
many	NA	TRBJ1-5	TRBV27	CASSWNSNQPQHF	TGTGCCAGCAGCTGGAATAGCAATCAGCCCCAGCATTTT
NA	TRBD1	TRBJ1-1	TRBV20-1	CSARLDRGRTEAFF	TGCAGTGCTAGACTTGACAGGGGGCGGACTGAAGCTTTCTTT
once	NA	TRBJ1-6	TRBV30	CAWSVFERGVSPLHF	TGTGCCTGGAGTGTATTCGAGAGGGGAGTTTCACCCCTCCACTTT
few	TRBD1	TRBJ1-1	TRBV5-6	CASSPSRDSLGTEAFF	TGTGCCAGCAGCCCGTCCCGGGACAGCCTCGGGACTGAAGCTTTCTTT
many	NA	TRBJ1-1	TRBV3-1	CASSQGMGPNTEAFF	TGTGCCAGCAGCCAGGGCATGGGCCCCAACACTGAAGCTTTCTTT
many	NA	TRBJ2-7	TRBV3-1	CASSREGRGGYEQYF	TGTGCCAGCAGCCGAGAGGGACGGGGTGGCTACGAGCAGTACTTC
few	NA	TRBJ2-1	TRBV7-9	CASSLEVSYTYNEQFF	TGTGCCAGCAGCCTAGAAGTCAGTTACACCTACAATGAGCAGTTCTTC
many	NA	TRBJ2-1	TRBV18	CASSPDLSAEQFF	TGTGCCAGCTCACCGGACCTAAGCGCTGAGCAGTTCTTC
many	NA	TRBJ2-7	TRBV3-1	CASSQITYEQYF	TGTGCCAGCAGCCAAATCACCTACGAGCAGTACTTC